This T cell receptor beta chain derives from a study of T cell responses to AZD1222 COVID-19 vaccine. Study-wide findings and caveats: Clonal diversity may have been underestimated, and the donors were mostly white British, with more females than males. In the spike-specific TCR repertoire, nearly half reportedly target unmutated variant regions. Rises in breadth and depth of Spike-specific TCRs came after two AZD1222 doses.

Second doses were pooled across both intervals (about 4 or about 12 weeks). The germline CDR1 and CDR2 sequences are SGHRS and YFSETQ. The CDR3 totals 17 residues. V was trimmed by 0 bases and J by 0 bases, leaving 10 bases between them. Libraries were prepared by immunoSEQ multiplex PCR; TCRdb keeps only in-frame clonotypes and omits some of them. The data contain approximately 82,000 clones, 80% to 95% of them seen just once; the ten biggest clones take up under 3.5%. Worth noting for this clone: Its antigen remains unidentified.

The chain carries TRBV5-1 and TRBJ1-6; no clear D. This TCR derives from an adult who received the AZD1222 COVID-19 vaccine. Specimen: peripheral blood, collected 28 days after the second AZD1222 dose. CDR3 protein: CASSLVSVSSYNSPLHF. CDR3 nucleotide sequence: TGCGCCAGCAGCTTGGTGTCGGTTAGCTCCTATAATTCACCCCTCCACTTT.